A selection of T cell receptor beta chains follows, all from one sample in a study of T cells expressing NK-cell markers. TCRdb re-called the 5' RACE reads and shows each CDR3 protein once, DNA omitted. This sample's clone table lists 550,000 to 600,000 distinct CDR3 sequences. The material sequenced was blood T cells: a sorted CD56 or NKG2C T cell subset, CD4+ or CD8+ T cells, or bulk PBMC T cells (not recorded which). These receptors all come from a man aged 18-30 years in good health. The CDR3 runs from the conserved cysteine through the conserved F or W. Fields, in order: J gene, V gene, CDR3 protein.

j_call: TRBJ2-3; v_call: TRBV11-1; cdr3_aa: CASSQLAGGVIGTDTQYF
j_call: TRBJ2-2; v_call: TRBV4-3; cdr3_aa: CASSQETSGRNTGELFF
j_call: TRBJ2-4; v_call: TRBV6-5; cdr3_aa: CASSYSSRTGIQYF
j_call: TRBJ2-1; v_call: TRBV11-2; cdr3_aa: CASSERDTRLTPYNEQFF
j_call: TRBJ2-1; v_call: TRBV7-9; cdr3_aa: CASSFRADNEQFF
j_call: TRBJ2-5; v_call: TRBV19; cdr3_aa: CASSQYRDQETQYF
j_call: TRBJ2-3; v_call: TRBV4-3; cdr3_aa: CASSQGPRDTQYF
j_call: TRBJ1-6; v_call: TRBV20-1; cdr3_aa: CSAPGGGPYNSPLHF
j_call: TRBJ2-5; v_call: TRBV12-5; cdr3_aa: CASGTGLAGQETQYF
j_call: TRBJ1-5; v_call: TRBV29-1; cdr3_aa: CSELTGLFFFYSNQPQHF
j_call: TRBJ1-4; v_call: TRBV27; cdr3_aa: CASSPMTATNEKLFF
j_call: TRBJ1-6; v_call: TRBV29-1; cdr3_aa: CSAGDRASPLHF
j_call: TRBJ1-1; v_call: TRBV6-5; cdr3_aa: CASSYSRGGRDTEAFF
j_call: TRBJ1-5; v_call: TRBV12-3/TRBV12-4; cdr3_aa: CASTLDRNQPQHF
j_call: TRBJ2-7; v_call: TRBV7-9; cdr3_aa: CASSPWDRSYEQYF